This T cell receptor (beta chain) was documented in a study of early T cells in non-severe SARS-CoV-2 infection. Across the study: Whole-blood bulk RNA, unsorted, was sequenced, and chains were unpaired.

Attachment of unique molecular identifiers to individual cDNA molecules was performed. TCRdb processed the 5' RACE reads anew with MiXCR; each CDR3 protein has one entry. The sample includes tens of thousands of distinct CDR3 sequences, around 11% of them seen just once. The V gene lost 5 bases and the J gene lost 4 bases, with 8 bases spanning the gap. The CDR3 covers 12 residues. Germline V gives CDR1 SGHAT, CDR2 FQNNGV. This clonotype has only one observation. Antigen: not known. Study results and caveats: A preference for anti-spike CD8 responses marked VDJdb matching, which missed private and CD4 specificities.

Sequences were derived from whole blood, sampled at baseline. The TCR comes from an adult who was a healthcare worker with PCR-confirmed SARS-CoV-2 infection or an uninfected control (not recorded which). The V gene is TRBV11-2, the J gene TRBJ1-1, with D unclear. The CDR3 region has the DNA TGTGCCAGCAGCCCGGACCCCACTGAAGCTTTCTTT. Protein sequence: CASSPDPTEAFF.